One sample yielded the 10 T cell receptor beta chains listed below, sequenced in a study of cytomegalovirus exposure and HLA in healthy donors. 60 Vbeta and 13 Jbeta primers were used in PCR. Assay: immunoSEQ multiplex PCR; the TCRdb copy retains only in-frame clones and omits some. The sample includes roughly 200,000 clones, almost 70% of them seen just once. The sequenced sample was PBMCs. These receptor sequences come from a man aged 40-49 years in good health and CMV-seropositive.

The CDR3 DNA sequence: TGTGCCAGCAGTTTTGGTCAGGGGGCCTTTCAAGAGCAGTTCTTC. This encodes CASSFGQGAFQEQFF. The chain is built from TRBV6-5 and TRBJ2-1, with 8 bases identical to TRBD1. V shed 4 bases, J shed 10 bases, and the junction held 12 bases outside the gene matches. In germline, CDR1 is MNHEY, CDR2 SVGAGI. The length of the CDR3 is 15 residues.

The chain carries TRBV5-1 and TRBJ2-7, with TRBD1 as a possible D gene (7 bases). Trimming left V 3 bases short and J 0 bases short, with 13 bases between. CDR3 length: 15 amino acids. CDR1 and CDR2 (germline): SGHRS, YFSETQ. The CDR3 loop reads CASSSGAGGSYEQYF. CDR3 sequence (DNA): TGCGCCAGCAGCTCGGGGGCAGGGGGCTCCTACGAGCAGTACTTC.

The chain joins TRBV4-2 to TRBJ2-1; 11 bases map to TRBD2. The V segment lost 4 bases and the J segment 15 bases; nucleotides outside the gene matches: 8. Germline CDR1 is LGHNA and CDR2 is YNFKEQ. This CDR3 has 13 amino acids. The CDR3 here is CASSLGTSGGLFF. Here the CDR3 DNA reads TGTGCCAGCAGCCTAGGTACTAGCGGGGGACTGTTCTTC.

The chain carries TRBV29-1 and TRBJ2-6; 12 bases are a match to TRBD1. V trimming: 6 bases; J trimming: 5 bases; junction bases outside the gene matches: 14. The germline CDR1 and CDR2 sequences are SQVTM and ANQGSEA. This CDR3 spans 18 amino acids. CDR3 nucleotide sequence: TGCAGCGTAGAGACGGGACAGGGGGCAATGAAGAGGGCCAACGTCCTGACTTTC. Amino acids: CSVETGQGAMKRANVLTF.

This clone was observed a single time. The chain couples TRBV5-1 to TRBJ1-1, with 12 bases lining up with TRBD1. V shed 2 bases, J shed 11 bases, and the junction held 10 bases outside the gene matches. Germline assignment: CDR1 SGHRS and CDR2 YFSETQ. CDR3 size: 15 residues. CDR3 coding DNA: TGCGCCAGCAGCTTAGCCCCGGGACAGGGGGCCCAGGCTTTCTTT. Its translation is CASSLAPGQGAQAFF.

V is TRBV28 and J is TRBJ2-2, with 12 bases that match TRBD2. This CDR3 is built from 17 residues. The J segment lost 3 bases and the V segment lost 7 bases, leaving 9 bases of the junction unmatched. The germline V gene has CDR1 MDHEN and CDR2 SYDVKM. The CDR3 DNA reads TGTGCCAGCAACCCTAGCGGGGGGGCTTCGTACACCGGGGAGCTGTTTTTT. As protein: CASNPSGGASYTGELFF.

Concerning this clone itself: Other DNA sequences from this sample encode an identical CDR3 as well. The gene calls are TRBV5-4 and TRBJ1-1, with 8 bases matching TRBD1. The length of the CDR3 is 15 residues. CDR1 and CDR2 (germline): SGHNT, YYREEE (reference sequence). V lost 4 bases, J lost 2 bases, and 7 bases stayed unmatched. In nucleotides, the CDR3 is TGTGCCAGCAGCCGGACAGGGTCGGGTAACACTGAAGCTTTCTTT. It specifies CASSRTGSGNTEAFF.

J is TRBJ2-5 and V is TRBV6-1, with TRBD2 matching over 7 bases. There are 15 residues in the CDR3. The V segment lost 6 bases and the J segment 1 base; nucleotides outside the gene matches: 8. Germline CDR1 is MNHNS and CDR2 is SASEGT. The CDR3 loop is CASSLAGGGQETQYF. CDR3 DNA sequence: TGTGCCAGCAGCCTGGCGGGCGGGGGCCAAGAGACCCAGTACTTC.

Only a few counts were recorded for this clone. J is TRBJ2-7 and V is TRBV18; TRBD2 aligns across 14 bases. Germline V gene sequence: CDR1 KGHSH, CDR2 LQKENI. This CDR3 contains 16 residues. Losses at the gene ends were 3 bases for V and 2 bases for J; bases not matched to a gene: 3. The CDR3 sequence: CASSPGLAGGPYEQYF. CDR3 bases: TGTGCCAGCTCACCCGGACTAGCGGGGGGTCCCTACGAGCAGTACTTC.

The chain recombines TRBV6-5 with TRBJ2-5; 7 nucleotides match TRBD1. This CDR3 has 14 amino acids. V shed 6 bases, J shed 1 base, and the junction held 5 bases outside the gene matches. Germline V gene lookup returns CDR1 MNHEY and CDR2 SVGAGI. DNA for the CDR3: TGTGCCAGCAGAAATGACAGGGTCCAAGAGACCCAGTACTTC. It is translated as CASRNDRVQETQYF.